This T cell receptor beta chain was observed in a study of regulatory T cells in long-lasting Graves disease. As for the study in general: In persistent Graves' disease, antithyroid drugs had been taken for over 5 years and TSH receptor antibodies stayed positive.

Time point here: persistent/refractory GD, antithyroid drugs over 5 years with positive TRAb. Generation of the TCR library employed RNA extracted from PBMCs. Xi'an, China, was home to the endocrinology department that provided patients. In building TCR beta libraries, iRepertoire HTBI primers were used together with Arm-PCR of CDR3 regions. Using its own MiXCR run on the multiplex PCR reads, TCRdb lists one record per CDR3 protein. The repertoire holds hundreds of thousands of distinct CDR3 sequences, with approximately 23% as singletons. On this clonotype: The antigen is undetermined.

General study results and limits: Whereas 966 public clonotypes were shared by new patients, persistent patients shared more, at roughly 3,000.

The receptor was isolated from a female donor with Graves disease. The sample was peripheral blood mononuclear cells (PBMCs), taken when the disease was refractory, from a patient treated with antithyroid drugs.

DNA of the CDR3: TGTGCCTGGACCGATTCAGGGGGAAATCAGCCCCAGCATTTT. Its translation is CAWTDSGGNQPQHF. The rearrangement links TRBV30 to TRBJ1-5; TRBD1 matches at 7 bases. The CDR3 length is 14 residues. The V gene's germline CDR1 is GTSNPN and CDR2 SVGIG (reference sequence). Trimming removed 4 bases from V and 4 bases from J; junction bases left unmatched: 7.